The rows below give T cell receptor beta chains drawn from one sample of a study of blood T cell repertoires in COVID-19. Profiling relied on immunoSEQ multiplex PCR, and the TCRdb table lists in-frame clones only, not all of them. The table has a few hundred thousand clones, approximately 85% seen once. The sequenced material came from PBMCs or T cells enriched from blood (not recorded which). The source is a woman in her 50s who had recovered from COVID-19. Both conserved end residues are part of each CDR3. D genes are given only for firm matches. Clone size is shown for a subset of rows, as once, few, many or a class of expanded clone.

V: TRBV11-2
J: TRBJ1-1
D: .
size: .
DNA: TGTGCCAGCAGCTTAGCGGGGGTAAACACTGAAGCTTTCTTT
CDR3: CASSLAGVNTEAFF

V: TRBV3-1/TRBV3-2
J: TRBJ2-5
D: .
size: .
DNA: TGTGCCAGCAGCCAATCGTCGGCGGGGATTACTCAAGAGACCCAGTACTTC
CDR3: CASSQSSAGITQETQYF

V: TRBV10-3
J: TRBJ2-2
D: .
size: .
DNA: TGTGCCATCGGGAATAGCGAGAACACCGGGGAGCTGTTTTTT
CDR3: CAIGNSENTGELFF

V: TRBV6-5
J: TRBJ2-7
D: TRBD1
size: few
DNA: TGTGCCAGCAGTTACTCGACAGGGGGCGTCTACGAGCAGTACTTC
CDR3: CASSYSTGGVYEQYF

V: TRBV19
J: TRBJ2-7
D: TRBD1
size: once
DNA: TGTGCCAGTAGTAGACTCACAGGGACAGGCGAGCAGTACTTC
CDR3: CASSRLTGTGEQYF

V: TRBV10-3
J: TRBJ2-7
D: TRBD2
size: .
DNA: TGTGCCATCCACGGTACTAGCGGGAGGCCCTCTCCTGGGGAGCAGTACTTC
CDR3: CAIHGTSGRPSPGEQYF

V: TRBV6-6
J: TRBJ2-3
D: TRBD1
size: .
DNA: TGTGCCAGCAGTTATTTGGGACAGGGGGCCCCAGATACGCAGTATTTT
CDR3: CASSYLGQGAPDTQYF

V: TRBV7-2
J: TRBJ2-5
D: .
size: .
DNA: TGTGCCAGCAGCCCTGTAGCTGTTGGGGGCGCGGAGACCCAGTACTTC
CDR3: CASSPVAVGGAETQYF

V: TRBV28
J: TRBJ2-1
D: TRBD2
size: few
DNA: TGTGCCAGCGATCGGGGGACTAGCGGGACGGGTGAGCAGTTCTTC
CDR3: CASDRGTSGTGEQFF

V: TRBV24-1
J: TRBJ2-2
D: TRBD2
size: .
DNA: TGTGCCACCGCCCCGGCGGGAGATGGCGTGGAGCTGTTTTTT
CDR3: CATAPAGDGVELFF